One sample yielded the 16 T cell receptor beta chains listed below, sequenced in a study of blood T cell repertoires in COVID-19. Sequencing was performed with immunoSEQ multiplex PCR; in TCRdb, only in-frame clones are kept and a portion is missing. Among 150,000 to 200,000 clones listed, approximately 79% were seen once. The specimen sequenced was peripheral blood. Receptors were obtained from a woman of 80 years or more with acute or convalescent COVID-19.

The V and J genes are TRBV7-9 and TRBJ2-2; 11 positions agree with TRBD1. V lost 5 bases, J lost 6 bases, and 5 bases stayed unmatched. Per germline, CDR1 SEHNR and CDR2 FQNEAQ (reference sequence). This CDR3 region has 15 residues. CDR3 sequence (DNA): TGTGCCAGCAGCCTCGGACAGGGGGCGGCCGGGGAGCTGTTTTTT. This encodes CASSLGQGAAGELFF. The full variable domain, with the rest looked up from reference TRBV7-9 and TRBJ2-2, is DTGVSQNPRHKITKRGQNVTFRCDPISEHNRLYWYRQTLGQGPEFLTYFQNEAQLEKSRLLSDRFSAERPKGSFSTLEIQRTEQGDSAMYLCASSLGQGAAGELFFGEGSRLTVL.

The rearrangement joins TRBV28 to TRBJ2-7; no clear D gene. Germline lookup yields CDR1 MDHEN and CDR2 SYDVKM. The CDR3 has 13 residues. Trimming took off 4 bases at V and 2 bases at J, with 9 bases between the two ends. Here the CDR3 DNA reads TGTGCCAGCAGTTATGAACAGCCCTACGAGCAGTACTTC. Its translation is CASSYEQPYEQYF. The whole variable domain, remainder taken from reference TRBV28 and TRBJ2-7, is DVKVTQSSRYLVKRTGEKVFLECVQDMDHENMFWYRQDPGLGLRLIYFSYDVKMKEKGDIPEGYSVSREKKERFSLILESASTNQTSMYLCASSYEQPYEQYFGPGTRLTVT.

The V call is TRBV9, the J call TRBJ2-2, with 9 nucleotides matching TRBD1. The CDR3 has 15 residues. Trimming removed 4 bases from V and 4 bases from J; junction bases left unmatched: 5. Per the germline V gene, CDR1 is SGDLS and CDR2 is YYNGEE. The CDR3 sequence is CASSPGTGSTGELFF. CDR3 sequence (DNA): TGTGCCAGCAGCCCGGGGACAGGGTCCACCGGGGAGCTGTTTTTT.

The gene calls are TRBV7-2 and TRBJ2-5; no reliable D call. The CDR3 is made up of 14 amino acids. CDR1 and CDR2 from the germline V gene are SGHTA and FQGNSA. V gave up 1 base and J gave up 3 bases, with 9 bases separating them. The DNA for the CDR3 is TGTGCCAGCAGCTTAGTTAGCAGAAAAGAGACCCAGTACTTC. Amino acid sequence: CASSLVSRKETQYF.

This rearrangement joins TRBV4-1 to TRBJ2-7; tentative D call: TRBD2 (5 bases). Per germline, CDR1 MGHRA and CDR2 YSYEKL. The ends were cut back, 5 bases at V and 5 bases at J, with 16 bases in the middle. The CDR3 is 14 residues long. The CDR3 nucleotides are TGCGCCAGCAGCACCAATAGGAGAGGGAACGAGCAGTACTTC. Protein product: CASSTNRRGNEQYF.

This sequence joins TRBV27 and TRBJ2-5; 9 positions match TRBD2. This CDR3 spans 13 amino acids. Germline V gives CDR1 MNHEY, CDR2 SMNVEV (reference sequence). Trimming at V came to 5 bases and at J to 5 bases, leaving 3 bases not matched to a gene. The CDR3 reads CASSPGLAETQYF. In DNA, the CDR3 is TGTGCCAGCAGTCCCGGACTAGCGGAGACCCAGTACTTC.

The chain recombines TRBV6-6 with TRBJ2-7; 10 nucleotides align to TRBD2. V was clipped by 4 bases and J by 3 bases; unmatched bases: 6. Germline V gene sequence: CDR1 MNHNY, CDR2 SVGAGI (reference sequence). This CDR3 region has 15 residues. Written as DNA, the CDR3 is TGTGCCAGCAGTTTTCCAGCGGGGGGGCACTACGAGCAGTACTTC. Its translation: CASSFPAGGHYEQYF.

The genes are TRBV3-1 (or the pseudogene TRBV3-2) and TRBJ2-7; 7 bases are shared with TRBD1. The CDR3 totals 16 residues. CDR1 is LGHDT and CDR2 is YNNKEL in the germline V gene (reference sequence). V trimming: 1 base; J trimming: 5 bases; junction bases outside the gene matches: 11. CDR3 DNA sequence: TGTGCCAGCAGCCAAGTGAGGGGGCGATTCTTCCACGAGCAGTACTTC. Its protein is CASSQVRGRFFHEQYF.

The gene calls are TRBV2 and TRBJ1-2; 7 bases map to TRBD1. V lost 4 bases and J lost 6; bases outside the gene matches: 23. Looked up from germline, CDR1 is SNHLY and CDR2 is FYNNEI. CDR3 length: 19 amino acids. CDR3 protein: CASSAFRTVPTRGSDGYTF. CDR3 sequence (DNA): TGTGCCAGCAGTGCATTCCGAACCGTACCGACCAGGGGGTCCGATGGCTACACCTTC. Variable domain in full (rest from reference TRBV2 and TRBJ1-2): EPEVTQTPSHQVTQMGQEVILRCVPISNHLYFYWYRQILGQKVEFLVSFYNNEISEKSEIFDDQFSVERPDGSNFTLKIRSTKLEDSAMYFCASSAFRTVPTRGSDGYTFGSGTRLTVV.

The chain employs TRBV19 and TRBJ2-3; TRBD2 agrees at 13 bases. The ends lost 6 bases at V and 14 bases at J; junction bases unmatched: 11. Germline CDR1 LNHDA, CDR2 SQIVND (reference sequence). CDR3 length: 14 residues. CDR3 region: CASRNQGLAGVVYF. DNA of the CDR3: TGTGCCAGTAGAAACCAAGGACTAGCGGGAGTGGTGTATTTT.

The sample holds one count of this clone. This chain uses TRBV6-5 with TRBJ2-7; TRBD2 is a possible D gene (6 bases). The CDR3 runs 15 residues. The germline V gene encodes CDR1 MNHEY and CDR2 SVGAGI. Between the trimmed V and J ends, which lost 0 bases and 0 bases, there was a span of 9 bases. In DNA, the CDR3 is TGTGCCAGCAGTTACTCCACCGGGAGCTCCTACGAGCAGTACTTC. Protein sequence: CASSYSTGSSYEQYF.

V usage is TRBV15 and J usage is TRBJ1-4, with 12 bases fitting TRBD1. V lost 5 bases and J lost 3; bases outside the gene matches: 10. The V gene's germline CDR1 is LNHNV and CDR2 YYDKDF (reference sequence). CDR3 length: 18 amino acids. CDR3 sequence: CATSFERDRGHPNEKLFF. CDR3 coding DNA: TGTGCCACCAGCTTTGAACGGGACAGGGGGCACCCTAATGAAAAACTGTTTTTT.

The J gene is TRBJ2-1, the V gene TRBV12-3 or TRBV12-4, with 11 bases identical to TRBD2. Trimming removed 7 bases from V and 15 bases from J; junction bases left unmatched: 11. The CDR3 has 13 residues. Written as DNA, the CDR3 is TGTGCCAGCACTGTTACTAGCGGGGGATCACCGTTCTTC. Translation gives CASTVTSGGSPFF.

V and J are TRBV7-6 and TRBJ2-3, with 10 bases fitting TRBD2. CDR3 length: 16 residues. The junction had 5 bases not matched to a gene; V was cut back by 2 bases and J by 3 bases. CDR1 and CDR2 (germline): SGHVS, FNYEAQ. CDR3 region: CASSLTGTSATDTQYF. The DNA for the CDR3 is TGTGCCAGCAGCTTAACCGGGACTAGCGCTACAGATACGCAGTATTTT.

This clone came up once. This chain connects TRBV5-6 to TRBJ1-2; tentative D call: TRBD1 (5 bases). CDR3 length equals 15 residues. The ends were cut back, 1 base at V and 7 bases at J, with 17 bases in the middle. Per the germline V gene, CDR1 is SGHDT and CDR2 is YYEEEE. DNA for the CDR3: TGTGCCAGCAGCTTGATCCGACTGGGGGAGGTTGGCTACACCTTC. Translated: CASSLIRLGEVGYTF.

V is TRBV7-3 and J is TRBJ2-1; D perhaps matches TRBD1 (6 bases). The CDR3 is 15 amino acids. Trimming took off 5 bases at V and 10 bases at J, with 21 bases between the two ends. CDR1 is SGHTA, CDR2 FQGTGA, per germline. CDR3 nucleotides: TGTGCCAGCAGCCTTACAGGGAAGGGGTCCGGGGAGCAGTTCTTC. Its protein product is CASSLTGKGSGEQFF.